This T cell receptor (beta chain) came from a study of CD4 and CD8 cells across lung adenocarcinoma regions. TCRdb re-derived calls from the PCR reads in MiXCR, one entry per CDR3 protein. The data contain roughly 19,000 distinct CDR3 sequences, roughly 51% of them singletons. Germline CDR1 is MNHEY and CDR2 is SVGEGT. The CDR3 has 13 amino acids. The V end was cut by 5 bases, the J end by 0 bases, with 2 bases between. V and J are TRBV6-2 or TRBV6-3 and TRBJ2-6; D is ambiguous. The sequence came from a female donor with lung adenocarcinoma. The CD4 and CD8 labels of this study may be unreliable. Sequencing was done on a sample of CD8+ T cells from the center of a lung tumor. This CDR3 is CASSTSGANVLTF. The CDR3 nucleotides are TGTGCCAGCAGTACCTCTGGGGCCAACGTCCTGACTTTC.